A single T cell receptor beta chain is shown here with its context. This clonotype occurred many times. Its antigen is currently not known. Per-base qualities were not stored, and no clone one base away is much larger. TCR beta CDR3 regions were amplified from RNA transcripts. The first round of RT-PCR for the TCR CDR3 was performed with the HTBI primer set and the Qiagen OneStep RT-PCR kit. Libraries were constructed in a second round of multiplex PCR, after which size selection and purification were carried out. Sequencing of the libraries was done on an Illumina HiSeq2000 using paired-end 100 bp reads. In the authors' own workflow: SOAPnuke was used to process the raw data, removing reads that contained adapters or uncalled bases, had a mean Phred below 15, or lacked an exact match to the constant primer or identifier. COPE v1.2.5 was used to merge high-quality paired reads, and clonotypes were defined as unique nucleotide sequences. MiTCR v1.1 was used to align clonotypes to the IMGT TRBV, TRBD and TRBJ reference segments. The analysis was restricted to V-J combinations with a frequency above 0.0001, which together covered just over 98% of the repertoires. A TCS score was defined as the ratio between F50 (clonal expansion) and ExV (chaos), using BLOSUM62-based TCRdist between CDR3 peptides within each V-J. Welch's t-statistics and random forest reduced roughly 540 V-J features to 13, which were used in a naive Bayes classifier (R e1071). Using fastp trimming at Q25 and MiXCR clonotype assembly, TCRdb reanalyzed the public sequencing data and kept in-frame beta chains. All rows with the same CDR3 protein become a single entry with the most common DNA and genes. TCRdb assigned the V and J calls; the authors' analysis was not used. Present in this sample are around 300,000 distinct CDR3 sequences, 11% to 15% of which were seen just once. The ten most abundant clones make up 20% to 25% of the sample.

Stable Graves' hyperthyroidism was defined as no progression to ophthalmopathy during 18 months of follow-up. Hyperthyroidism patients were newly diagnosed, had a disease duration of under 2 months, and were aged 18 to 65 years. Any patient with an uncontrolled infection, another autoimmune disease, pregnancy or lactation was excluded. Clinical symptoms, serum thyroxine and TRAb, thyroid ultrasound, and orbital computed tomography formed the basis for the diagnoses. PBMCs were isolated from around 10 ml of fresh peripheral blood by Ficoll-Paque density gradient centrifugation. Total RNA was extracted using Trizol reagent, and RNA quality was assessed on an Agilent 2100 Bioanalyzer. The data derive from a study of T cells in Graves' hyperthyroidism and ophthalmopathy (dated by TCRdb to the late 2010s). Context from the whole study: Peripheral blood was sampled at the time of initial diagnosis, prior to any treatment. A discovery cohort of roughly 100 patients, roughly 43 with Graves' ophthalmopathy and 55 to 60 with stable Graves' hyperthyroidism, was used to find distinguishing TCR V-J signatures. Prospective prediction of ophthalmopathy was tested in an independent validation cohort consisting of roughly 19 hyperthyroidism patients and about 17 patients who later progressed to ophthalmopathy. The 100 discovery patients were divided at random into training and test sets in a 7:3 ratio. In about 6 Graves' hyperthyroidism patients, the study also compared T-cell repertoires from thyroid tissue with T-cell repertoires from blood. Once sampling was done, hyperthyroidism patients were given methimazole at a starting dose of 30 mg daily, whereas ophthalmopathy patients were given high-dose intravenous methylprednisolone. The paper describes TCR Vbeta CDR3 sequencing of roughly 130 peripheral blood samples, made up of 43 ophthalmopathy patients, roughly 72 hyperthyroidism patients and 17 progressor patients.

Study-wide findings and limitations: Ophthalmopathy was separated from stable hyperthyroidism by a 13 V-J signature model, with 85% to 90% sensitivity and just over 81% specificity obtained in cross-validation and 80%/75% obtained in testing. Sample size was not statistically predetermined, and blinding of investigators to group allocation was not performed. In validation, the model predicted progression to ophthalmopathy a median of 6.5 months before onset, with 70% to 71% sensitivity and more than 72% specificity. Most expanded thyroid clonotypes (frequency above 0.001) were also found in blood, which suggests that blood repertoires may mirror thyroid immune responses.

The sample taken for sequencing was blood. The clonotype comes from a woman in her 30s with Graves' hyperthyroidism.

The CDR3 region: CASSPWGDEKLFF. The bases read TGTGCCAGCAGTCCCTGGGGAGATGAAAAACTGTTTTTT. Recombination linked TRBV6-1 to TRBJ1-4; the D gene assignment is ambiguous. The cysteine opens and the phenylalanine closes a CDR3 of 13 amino acids. This entry keeps only the CDR3 DNA: 39 bases, framed from base 1. V loses 5 bases, J loses 6 bases, and the germline ends lie 10 bases apart. The CDR1 and CDR2 encoded by the germline V gene are MNHNS and SASEGT.